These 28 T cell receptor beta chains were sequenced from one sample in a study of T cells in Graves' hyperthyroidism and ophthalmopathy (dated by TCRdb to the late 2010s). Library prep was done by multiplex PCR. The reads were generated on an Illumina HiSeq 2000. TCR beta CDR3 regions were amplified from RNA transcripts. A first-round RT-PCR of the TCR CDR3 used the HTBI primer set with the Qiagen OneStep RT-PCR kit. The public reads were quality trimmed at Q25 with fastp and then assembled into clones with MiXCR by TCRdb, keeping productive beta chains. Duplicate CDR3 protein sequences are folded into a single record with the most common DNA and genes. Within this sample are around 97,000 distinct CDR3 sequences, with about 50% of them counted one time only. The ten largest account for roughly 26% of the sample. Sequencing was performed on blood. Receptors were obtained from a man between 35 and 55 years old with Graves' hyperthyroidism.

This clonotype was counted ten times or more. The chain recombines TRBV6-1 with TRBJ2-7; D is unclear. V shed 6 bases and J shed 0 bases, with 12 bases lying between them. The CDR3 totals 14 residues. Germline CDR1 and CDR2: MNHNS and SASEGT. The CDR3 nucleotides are TGTGCCAGCAGACGAACAGTGAGCTCCTACGAGCAGTACTTC. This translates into CASRRTVSSYEQYF.

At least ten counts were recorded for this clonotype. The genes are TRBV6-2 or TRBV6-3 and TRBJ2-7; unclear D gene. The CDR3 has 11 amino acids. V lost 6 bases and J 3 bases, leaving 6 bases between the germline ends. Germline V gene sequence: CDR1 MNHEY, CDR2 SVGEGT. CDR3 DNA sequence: TGTGCCAGCAGCTCGTTCTACGAGCAGTACTTC. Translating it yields CASSSFYEQYF.

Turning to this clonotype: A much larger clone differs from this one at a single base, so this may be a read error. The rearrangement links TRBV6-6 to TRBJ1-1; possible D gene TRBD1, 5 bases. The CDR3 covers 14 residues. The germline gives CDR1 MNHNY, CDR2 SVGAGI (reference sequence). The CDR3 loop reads CACSSHDRNTEAFF. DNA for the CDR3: TGTGCCTGCAGTTCCCACGACAGGAACACTGAAGCTTTCTTT.

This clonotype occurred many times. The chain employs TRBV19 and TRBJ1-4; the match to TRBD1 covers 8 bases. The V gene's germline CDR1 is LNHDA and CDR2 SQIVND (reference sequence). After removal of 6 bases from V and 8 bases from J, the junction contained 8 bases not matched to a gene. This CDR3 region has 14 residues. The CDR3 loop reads CASRRTGFTEKLFF. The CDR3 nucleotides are TGTGCCAGTAGACGGACAGGGTTTACGGAAAAACTGTTTTTT.

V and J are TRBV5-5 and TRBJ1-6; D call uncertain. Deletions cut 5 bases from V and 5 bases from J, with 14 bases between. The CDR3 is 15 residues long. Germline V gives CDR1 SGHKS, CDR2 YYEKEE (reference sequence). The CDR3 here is CASRQRDMDNSPLHF. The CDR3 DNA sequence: TGTGCCAGCAGGCAGAGGGATATGGATAATTCACCCCTCCACTTT. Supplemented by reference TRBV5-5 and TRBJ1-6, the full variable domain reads DAGVTQSPTHLIKTRGQQVTLRCSPISGHKSVSWYQQVLGQGPQFIFQYYEKEERGRGNFPDRFSARQFPNYSSELNVNALLLGDSALYLCASRQRDMDNSPLHFGNGTRLTVT.

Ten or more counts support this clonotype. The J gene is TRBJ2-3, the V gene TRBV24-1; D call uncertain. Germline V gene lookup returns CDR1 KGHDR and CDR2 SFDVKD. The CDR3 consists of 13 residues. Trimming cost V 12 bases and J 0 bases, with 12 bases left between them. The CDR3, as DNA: TGTGCCGCCTCCCCCAGTAGCACAGATACGCAGTATTTT. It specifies CAASPSSTDTQYF.

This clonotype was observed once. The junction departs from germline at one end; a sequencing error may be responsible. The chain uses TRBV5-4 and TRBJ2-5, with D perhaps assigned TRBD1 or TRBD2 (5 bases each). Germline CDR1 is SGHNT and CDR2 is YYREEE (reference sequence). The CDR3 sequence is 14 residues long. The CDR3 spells CASSLEGRQEAQYF. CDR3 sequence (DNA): TGTGCCAGCAGCTTGGAGGGACGACAAGAGGCCCAGTACTTC.

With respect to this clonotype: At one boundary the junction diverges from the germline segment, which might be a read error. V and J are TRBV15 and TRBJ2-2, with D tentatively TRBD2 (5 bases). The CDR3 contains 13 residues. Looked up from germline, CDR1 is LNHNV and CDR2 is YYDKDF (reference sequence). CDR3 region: CATNRVTTGELLF. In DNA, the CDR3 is TGTGCCACCAACAGAGTAACCACCGGGGAGCTGCTTTTT.

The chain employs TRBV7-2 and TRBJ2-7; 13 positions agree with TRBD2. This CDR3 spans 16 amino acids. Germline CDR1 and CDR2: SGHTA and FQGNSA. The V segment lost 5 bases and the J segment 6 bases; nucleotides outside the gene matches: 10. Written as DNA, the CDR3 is TGTGCCAGCAGCCTACCGACTAGCGGGAGGACGGGCGAGCAGTACTTC. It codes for CASSLPTSGRTGEQYF.

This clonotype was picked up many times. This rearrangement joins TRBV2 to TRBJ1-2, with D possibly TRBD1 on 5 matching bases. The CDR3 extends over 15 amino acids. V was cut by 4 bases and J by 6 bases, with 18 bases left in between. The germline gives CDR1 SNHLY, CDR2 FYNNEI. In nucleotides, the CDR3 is TGTGCCAGCAGTGTCGGCCGACGGGGCTTCGATGGCTACACCTTC. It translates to CASSVGRRGFDGYTF. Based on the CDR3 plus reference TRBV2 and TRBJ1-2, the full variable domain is EPEVTQTPSHQVTQMGQEVILRCVPISNHLYFYWYRQILGQKVEFLVSFYNNEISEKSEIFDDQFSVERPDGSNFTLKIRSTKLEDSAMYFCASSVGRRGFDGYTFGSGTRLTVV.

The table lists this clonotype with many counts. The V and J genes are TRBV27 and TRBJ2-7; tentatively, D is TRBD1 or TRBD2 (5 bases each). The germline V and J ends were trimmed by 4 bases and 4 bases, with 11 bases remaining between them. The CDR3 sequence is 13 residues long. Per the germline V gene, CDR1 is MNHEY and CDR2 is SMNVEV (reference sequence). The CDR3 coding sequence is TGTGCCAGCAGTTCAGGGAGAGCTTACGAGCAGTACTTC. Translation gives CASSSGRAYEQYF.

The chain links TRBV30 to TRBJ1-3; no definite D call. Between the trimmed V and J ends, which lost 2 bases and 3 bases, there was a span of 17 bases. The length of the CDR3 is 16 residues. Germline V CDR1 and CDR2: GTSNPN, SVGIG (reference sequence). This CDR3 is CAWSLGGAGYGNTIYF. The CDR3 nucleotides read TGTGCCTGGAGTTTGGGCGGCGCAGGATATGGAAACACCATATATTTT. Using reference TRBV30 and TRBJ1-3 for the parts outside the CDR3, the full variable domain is SQTIHQWPATLVQPVGSPLSLECTVEGTSNPNLYWYRQAAGRGLQLLFYSVGIGQISSEVPQNLSASRPQDRQFILSSKKLLLSDSGFYLCAWSLGGAGYGNTIYFGEGSWLTVV.

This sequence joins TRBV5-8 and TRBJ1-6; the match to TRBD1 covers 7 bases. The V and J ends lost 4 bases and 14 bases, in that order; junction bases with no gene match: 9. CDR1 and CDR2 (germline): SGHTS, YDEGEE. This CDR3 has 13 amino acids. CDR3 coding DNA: TGTGCCAGCAGCGGGTGGGGGGGGACAGCCCTCCACTTT. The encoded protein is CASSGWGGTALHF.

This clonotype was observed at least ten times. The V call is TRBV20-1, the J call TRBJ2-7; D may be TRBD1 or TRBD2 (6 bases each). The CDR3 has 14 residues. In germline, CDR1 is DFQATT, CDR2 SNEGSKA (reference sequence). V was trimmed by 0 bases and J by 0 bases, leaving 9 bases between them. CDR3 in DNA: TGCAGTGCTAGAGATGGAGGGGGCTCCTACGAGCAGTACTTC. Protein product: CSARDGGGSYEQYF.

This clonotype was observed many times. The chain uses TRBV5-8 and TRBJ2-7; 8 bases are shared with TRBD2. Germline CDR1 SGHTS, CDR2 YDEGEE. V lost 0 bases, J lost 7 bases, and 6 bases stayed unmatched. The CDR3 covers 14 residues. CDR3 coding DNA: TGTGCCAGCAGCTTGGATGACGGGAGGGGGGAGCAGTACTTC. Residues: CASSLDDGRGEQYF. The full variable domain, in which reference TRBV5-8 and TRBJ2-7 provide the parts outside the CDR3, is EAGVTQSPTHLIKTRGQQATLRCSPISGHTSVYWYQQALGLGLQFLLWYDEGEERNRGNFPPRFSGRQFPNYSSELNVNALELEDSALYLCASSLDDGRGEQYFGPGTRLTVT.

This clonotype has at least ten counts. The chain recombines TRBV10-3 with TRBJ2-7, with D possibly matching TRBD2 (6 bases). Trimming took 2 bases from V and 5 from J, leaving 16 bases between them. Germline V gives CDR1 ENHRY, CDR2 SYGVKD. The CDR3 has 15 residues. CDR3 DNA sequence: TGTGCCATCAGTGAGCCTCAGACGGGGGTAAACGAGCAGTACTTC. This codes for CAISEPQTGVNEQYF.

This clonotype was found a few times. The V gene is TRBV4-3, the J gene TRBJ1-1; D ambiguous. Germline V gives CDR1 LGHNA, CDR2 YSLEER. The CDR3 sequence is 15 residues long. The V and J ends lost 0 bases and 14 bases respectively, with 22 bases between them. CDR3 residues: CASSQDAGIFLNSFF. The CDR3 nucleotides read TGCGCCAGCAGCCAAGATGCGGGGATCTTTTTAAATTCCTTCTTT.

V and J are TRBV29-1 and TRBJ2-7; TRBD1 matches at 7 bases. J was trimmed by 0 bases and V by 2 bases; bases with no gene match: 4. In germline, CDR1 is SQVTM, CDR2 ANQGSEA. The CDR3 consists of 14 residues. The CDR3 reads CSVEIWDSSYEQYF. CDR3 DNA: TGCAGCGTTGAAATCTGGGACAGCTCCTACGAGCAGTACTTC.

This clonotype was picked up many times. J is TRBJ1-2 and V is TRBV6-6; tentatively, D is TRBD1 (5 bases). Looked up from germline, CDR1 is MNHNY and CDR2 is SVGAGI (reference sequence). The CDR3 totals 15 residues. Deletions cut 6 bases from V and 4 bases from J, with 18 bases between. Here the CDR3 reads CASSPTVDSFYGYTF. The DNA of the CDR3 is TGTGCCAGCAGCCCAACCGTCGACAGCTTCTATGGCTACACCTTC.

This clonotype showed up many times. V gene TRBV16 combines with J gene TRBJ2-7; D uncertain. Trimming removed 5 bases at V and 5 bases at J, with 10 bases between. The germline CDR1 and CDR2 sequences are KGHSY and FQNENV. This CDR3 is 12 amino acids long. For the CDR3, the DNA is TGTGCCAGCAGCTTGCAGCAGGACGAGCAGTACTTC. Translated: CASSLQQDEQYF.

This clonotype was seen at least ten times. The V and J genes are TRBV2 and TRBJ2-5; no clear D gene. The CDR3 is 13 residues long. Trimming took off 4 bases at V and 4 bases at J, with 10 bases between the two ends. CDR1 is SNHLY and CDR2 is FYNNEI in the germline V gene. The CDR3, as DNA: TGTGCCAGCAGTGGGGCTGGGGTAGAGACCCAGTACTTC. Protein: CASSGAGVETQYF.

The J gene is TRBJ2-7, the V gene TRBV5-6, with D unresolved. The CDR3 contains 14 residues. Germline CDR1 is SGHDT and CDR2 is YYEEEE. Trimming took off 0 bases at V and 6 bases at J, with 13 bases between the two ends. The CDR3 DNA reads TGTGCCAGCAGCTTGGATGGGCTTGGCACCGAGCAGTACTTC. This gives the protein CASSLDGLGTEQYF.

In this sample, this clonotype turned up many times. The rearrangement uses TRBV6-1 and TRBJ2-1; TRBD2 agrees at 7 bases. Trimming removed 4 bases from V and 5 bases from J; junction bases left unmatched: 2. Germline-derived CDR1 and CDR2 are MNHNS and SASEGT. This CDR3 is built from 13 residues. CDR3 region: CASSVRGDNEQFF. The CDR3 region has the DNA TGTGCCAGCAGTGTACGGGGGGACAATGAGCAGTTCTTC.

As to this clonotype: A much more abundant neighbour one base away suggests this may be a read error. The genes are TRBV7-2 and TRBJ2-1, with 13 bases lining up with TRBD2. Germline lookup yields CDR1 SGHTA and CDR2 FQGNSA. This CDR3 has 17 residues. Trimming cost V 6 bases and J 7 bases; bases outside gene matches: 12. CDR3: CASSKVLGTSGTNEQFF. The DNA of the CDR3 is TGTGCCAGCAGTAAAGTGTTAGGGACTAGCGGGACGAATGAGCAGTTCTTC.

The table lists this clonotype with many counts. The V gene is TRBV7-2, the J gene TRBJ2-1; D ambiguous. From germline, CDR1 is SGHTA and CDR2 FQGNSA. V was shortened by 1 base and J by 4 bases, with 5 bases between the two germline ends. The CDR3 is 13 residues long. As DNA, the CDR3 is TGTGCCAGCAGCTTAGGCGAATACAATGAGCAGTTCTTC. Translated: CASSLGEYNEQFF.

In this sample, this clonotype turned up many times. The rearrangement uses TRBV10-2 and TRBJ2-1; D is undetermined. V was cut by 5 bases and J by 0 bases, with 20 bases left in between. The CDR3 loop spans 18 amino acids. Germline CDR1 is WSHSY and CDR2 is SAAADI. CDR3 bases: TGCGCCAGCAGTCCTCCCTTTGCGACTCCTAGCTCCTACAATGAGCAGTTCTTC. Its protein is CASSPPFATPSSYNEQFF.

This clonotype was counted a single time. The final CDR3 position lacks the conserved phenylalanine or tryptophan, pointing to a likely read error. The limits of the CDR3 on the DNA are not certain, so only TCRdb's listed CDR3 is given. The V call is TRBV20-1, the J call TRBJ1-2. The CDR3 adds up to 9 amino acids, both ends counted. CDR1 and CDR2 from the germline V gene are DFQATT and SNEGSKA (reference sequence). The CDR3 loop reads CSARSGLAG.

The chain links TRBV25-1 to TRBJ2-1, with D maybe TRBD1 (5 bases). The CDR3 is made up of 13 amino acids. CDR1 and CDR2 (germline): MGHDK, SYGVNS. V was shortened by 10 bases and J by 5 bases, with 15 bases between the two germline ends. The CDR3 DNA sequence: TGTGCCACCTGGACAACCGACAACAATGAGCAGTTCTTC. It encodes CATWTTDNNEQFF. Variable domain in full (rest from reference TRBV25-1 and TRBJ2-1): EADIYQTPRYLVIGTGKKITLECSQTMGHDKMYWYQQDPGMELHLIHYSYGVNSTEKGDLSSESTVSRIRTEHFPLTLESARPSHTSQYLCATWTTDNNEQFFGPGTRLTVL.